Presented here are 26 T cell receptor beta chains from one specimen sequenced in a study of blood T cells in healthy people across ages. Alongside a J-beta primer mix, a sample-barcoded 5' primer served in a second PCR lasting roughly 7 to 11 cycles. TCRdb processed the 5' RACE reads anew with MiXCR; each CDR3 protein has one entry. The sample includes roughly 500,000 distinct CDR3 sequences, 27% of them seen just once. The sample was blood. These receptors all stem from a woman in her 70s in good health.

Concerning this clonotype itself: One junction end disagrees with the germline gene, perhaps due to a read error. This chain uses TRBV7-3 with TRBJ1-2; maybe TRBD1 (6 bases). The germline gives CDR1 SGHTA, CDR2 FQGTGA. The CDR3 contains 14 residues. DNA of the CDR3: TGTGCCAGCAGTCGAGAATGGGGGGCAGGTGGCTACGCCTTC. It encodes CASSREWGAGGYAF.

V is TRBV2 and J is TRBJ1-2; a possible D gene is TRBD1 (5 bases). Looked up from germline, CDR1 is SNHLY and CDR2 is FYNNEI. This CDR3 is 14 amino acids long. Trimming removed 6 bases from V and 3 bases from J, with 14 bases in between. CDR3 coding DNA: TGTGCCAGCAGCCTCGGGGGATTGGACTATGGCTACACCTTC. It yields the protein CASSLGGLDYGYTF.

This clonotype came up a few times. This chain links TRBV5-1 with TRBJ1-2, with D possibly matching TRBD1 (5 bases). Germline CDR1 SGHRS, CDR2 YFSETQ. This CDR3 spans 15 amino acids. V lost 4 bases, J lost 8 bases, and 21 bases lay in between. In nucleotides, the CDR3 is TGCGCCAGCAGCCCTACAAGAACCCTAGGGGACGGCTACACCTTC. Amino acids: CASSPTRTLGDGYTF.

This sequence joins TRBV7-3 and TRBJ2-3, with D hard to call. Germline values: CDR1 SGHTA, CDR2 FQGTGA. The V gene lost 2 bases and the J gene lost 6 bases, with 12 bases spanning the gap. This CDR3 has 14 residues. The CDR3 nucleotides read TGTGCCAGCAGCTTAGGCGTAGAGAGGGATACGCAGTATTTT. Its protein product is CASSLGVERDTQYF.

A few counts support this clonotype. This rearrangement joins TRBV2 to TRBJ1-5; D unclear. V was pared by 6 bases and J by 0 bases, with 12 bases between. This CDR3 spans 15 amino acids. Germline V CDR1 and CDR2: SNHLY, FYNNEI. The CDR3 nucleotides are TGTGCCAGCAGGGCCGTGGGCAGTAGCAATCAGCCCCAGCATTTT. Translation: CASRAVGSSNQPQHF.

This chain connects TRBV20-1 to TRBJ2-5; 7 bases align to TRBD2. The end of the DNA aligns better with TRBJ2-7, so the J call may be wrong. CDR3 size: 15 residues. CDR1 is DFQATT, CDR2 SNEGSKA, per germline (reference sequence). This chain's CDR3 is CSARDMTSRHYEQYF. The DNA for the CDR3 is TGCAGTGCTAGAGATATGACTAGCAGACACTACGAGCAGTACTTC.

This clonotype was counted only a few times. The CDR3 sequence: CASSYGPARQETQYF. CDR3 DNA: TGTGCCAGCAGTTACGGCCCAGCGCGCCAAGAGACCCAGTACTTC. The chain uses TRBV6-5 and TRBJ2-5; D is undetermined. Looked up from germline, CDR1 is MNHEY and CDR2 is SVGAGI. The CDR3 totals 15 residues. V was clipped by 2 bases and J by 1 base, with 11 bases between them.

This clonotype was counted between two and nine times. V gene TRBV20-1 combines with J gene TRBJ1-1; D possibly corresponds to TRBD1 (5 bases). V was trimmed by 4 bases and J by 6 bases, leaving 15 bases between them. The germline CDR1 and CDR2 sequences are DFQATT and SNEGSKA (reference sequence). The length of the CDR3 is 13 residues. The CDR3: CSATTGATAEAFF. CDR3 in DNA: TGCAGTGCTACCACAGGTGCAACGGCTGAAGCTTTCTTT.

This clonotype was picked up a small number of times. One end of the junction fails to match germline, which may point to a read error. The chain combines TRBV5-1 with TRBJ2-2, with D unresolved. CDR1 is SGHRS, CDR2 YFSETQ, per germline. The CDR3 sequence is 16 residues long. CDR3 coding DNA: TGCGCCGGCAGCTTAAGTACGGGTTCGAACACCGGGGAGCTGTTTTTT. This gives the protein CAGSLSTGSNTGELFF.

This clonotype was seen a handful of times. The CDR3 protein is CASSGHSGGSQRTQYF. The DNA of the CDR3 is TGTGCCAGCAGCGGACATAGCGGGGGGTCCCAAAGAACCCAGTACTTC. V is TRBV9 and J is TRBJ2-5; TRBD2 matches at 10 bases. This CDR3 spans 16 amino acids. Trimming cost V 3 bases and J 8 bases; bases outside gene matches: 13. CDR1 SGDLS and CDR2 YYNGEE come from the germline V gene.

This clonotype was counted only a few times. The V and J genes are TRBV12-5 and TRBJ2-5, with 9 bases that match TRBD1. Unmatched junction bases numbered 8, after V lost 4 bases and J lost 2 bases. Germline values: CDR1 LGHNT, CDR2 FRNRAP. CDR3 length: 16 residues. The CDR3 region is CASGSLDRGPQETQYF. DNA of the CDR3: TGTGCTAGTGGTTCCTTGGACAGGGGCCCACAAGAGACCCAGTACTTC.

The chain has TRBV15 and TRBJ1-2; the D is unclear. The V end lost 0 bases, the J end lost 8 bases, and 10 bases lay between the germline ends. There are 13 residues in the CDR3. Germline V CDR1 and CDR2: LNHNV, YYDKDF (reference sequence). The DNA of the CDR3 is TGTGCCACCAGCAGAGATGTGGACTGGGGCTACACCTTC. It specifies CATSRDVDWGYTF.

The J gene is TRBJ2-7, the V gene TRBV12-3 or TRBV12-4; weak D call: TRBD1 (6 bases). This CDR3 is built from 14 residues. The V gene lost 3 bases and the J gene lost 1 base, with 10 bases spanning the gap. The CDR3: CASSFTGQSYEQYF. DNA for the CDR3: TGTGCCAGCAGTTTTACGGGACAATCCTACGAGCAGTACTTC.

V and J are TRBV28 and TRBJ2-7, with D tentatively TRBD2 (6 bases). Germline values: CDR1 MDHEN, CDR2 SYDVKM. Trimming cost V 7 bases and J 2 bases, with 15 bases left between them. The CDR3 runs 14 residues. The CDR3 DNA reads TGTGCCAGCACACTATCCGGGAGACCCTACGAGCAGTACTTC. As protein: CASTLSGRPYEQYF. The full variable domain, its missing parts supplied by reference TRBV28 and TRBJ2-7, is DVKVTQSSRYLVKRTGEKVFLECVQDMDHENMFWYRQDPGLGLRLIYFSYDVKMKEKGDIPEGYSVSREKKERFSLILESASTNQTSMYLCASTLSGRPYEQYFGPGTRLTVT.

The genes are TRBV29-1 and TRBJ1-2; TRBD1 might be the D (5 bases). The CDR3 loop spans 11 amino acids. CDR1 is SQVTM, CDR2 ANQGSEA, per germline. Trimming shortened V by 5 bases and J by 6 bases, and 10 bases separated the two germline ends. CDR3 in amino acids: CSVFPGHGYTF. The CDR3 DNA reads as TGCAGCGTTTTTCCAGGGCATGGCTACACCTTC.

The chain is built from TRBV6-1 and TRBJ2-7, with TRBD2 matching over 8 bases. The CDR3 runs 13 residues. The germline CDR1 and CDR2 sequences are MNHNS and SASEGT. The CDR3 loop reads CATGAGGAYEQYF. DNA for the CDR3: TGTGCAACCGGGGCGGGGGGTGCCTACGAGCAGTACTTC.

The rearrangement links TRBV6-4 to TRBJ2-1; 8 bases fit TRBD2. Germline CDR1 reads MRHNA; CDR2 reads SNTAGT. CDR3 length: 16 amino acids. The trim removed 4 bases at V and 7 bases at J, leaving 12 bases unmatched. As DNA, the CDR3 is TGTGCCAGCAGTGTTTCCTACGGGGGGGCCCAAAATGAGCAGTTCTTC. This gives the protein CASSVSYGGAQNEQFF.

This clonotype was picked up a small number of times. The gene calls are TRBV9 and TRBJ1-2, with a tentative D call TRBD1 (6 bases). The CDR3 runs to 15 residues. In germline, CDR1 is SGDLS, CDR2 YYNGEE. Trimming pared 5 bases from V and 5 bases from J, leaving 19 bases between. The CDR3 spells CASSGQSPGGYGYTF. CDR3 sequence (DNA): TGTGCCAGCAGTGGACAGAGTCCTGGGGGGTATGGCTACACCTTC.

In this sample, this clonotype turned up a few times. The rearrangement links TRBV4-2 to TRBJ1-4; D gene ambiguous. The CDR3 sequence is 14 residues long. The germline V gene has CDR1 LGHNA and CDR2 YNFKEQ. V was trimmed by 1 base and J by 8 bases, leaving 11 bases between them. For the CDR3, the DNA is TGTGCCAGCAGCCAAGTCGGGTTGAACGAAAAACTGTTTTTT. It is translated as CASSQVGLNEKLFF.

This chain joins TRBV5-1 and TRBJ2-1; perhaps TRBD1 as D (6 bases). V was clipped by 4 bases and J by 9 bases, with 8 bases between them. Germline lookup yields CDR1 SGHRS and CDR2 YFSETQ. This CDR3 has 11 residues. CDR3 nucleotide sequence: TGCGCCAGCAGCACAGGGCTTGAGCAGTTCTTC. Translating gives CASSTGLEQFF.

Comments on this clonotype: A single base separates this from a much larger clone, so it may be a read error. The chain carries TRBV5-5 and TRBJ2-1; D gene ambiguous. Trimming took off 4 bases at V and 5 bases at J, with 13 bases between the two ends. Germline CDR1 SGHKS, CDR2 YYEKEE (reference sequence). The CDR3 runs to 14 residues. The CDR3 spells CASSQSPENNEQFF. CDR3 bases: TGTGCCAGCAGCCAGAGTCCAGAGAACAATGAGCAGTTCTTC.

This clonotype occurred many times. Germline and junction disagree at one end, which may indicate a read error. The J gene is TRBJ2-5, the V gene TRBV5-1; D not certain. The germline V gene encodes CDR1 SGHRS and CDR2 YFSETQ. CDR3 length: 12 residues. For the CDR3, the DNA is TGTGCCAGCAGCTTCCCACAAGAGACCCAGTACTTC. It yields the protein CASSFPQETQYF. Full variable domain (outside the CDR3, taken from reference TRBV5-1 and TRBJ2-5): KAGVTQTPRYLIKTRGQQVTLSCSPISGHRSVSWYQQTPGQGLQFLFEYFSETQRNKGNFPGRFSGRQFSNSRSEMNVSTLELGDSALYLCASSFPQETQYFGPGTRLLVL.

The CDR3 coding sequence is TGTGCCAGCAGCTTAGAGGCCCCGGGATTCGATCAGCCCCAGCATTTT. Its protein is CASSLEAPGFDQPQHF. The chain employs TRBV7-2 and TRBJ1-5; no clear D gene. The ends were cut back, 1 base at V and 5 bases at J, with 15 bases in the middle. CDR3 length: 16 residues. From germline, CDR1 is SGHTA and CDR2 FQGNSA.

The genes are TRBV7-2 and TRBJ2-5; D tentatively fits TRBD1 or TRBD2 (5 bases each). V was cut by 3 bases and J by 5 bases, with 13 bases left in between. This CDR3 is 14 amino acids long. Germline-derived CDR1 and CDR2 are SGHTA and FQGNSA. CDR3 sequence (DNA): TGTGCCAGCAGCTTTTCGGGGCAACAGGAGACCCAGTACTTC. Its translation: CASSFSGQQETQYF.

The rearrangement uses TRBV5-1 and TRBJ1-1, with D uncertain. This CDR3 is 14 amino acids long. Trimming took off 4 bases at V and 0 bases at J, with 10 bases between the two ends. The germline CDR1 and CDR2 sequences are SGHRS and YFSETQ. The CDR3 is CASSVLSMNTEAFF. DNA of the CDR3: TGCGCCAGCAGCGTTCTGAGCATGAACACTGAAGCTTTCTTT.

This chain's CDR3 is CSAAYRRDPRVEQYF. The CDR3 DNA is TGCAGTGCTGCCTACCGCCGGGACCCCCGAGTGGAGCAGTATTTT. The chain links TRBV20-1 to TRBJ2-3; D may correspond to TRBD1 or TRBD2 (5 bases each). V was shortened by 5 bases and J by 11 bases, with 26 bases between the two germline ends. This CDR3 contains 15 residues. Germline CDR1 reads DFQATT; CDR2 reads SNEGSKA (reference sequence).